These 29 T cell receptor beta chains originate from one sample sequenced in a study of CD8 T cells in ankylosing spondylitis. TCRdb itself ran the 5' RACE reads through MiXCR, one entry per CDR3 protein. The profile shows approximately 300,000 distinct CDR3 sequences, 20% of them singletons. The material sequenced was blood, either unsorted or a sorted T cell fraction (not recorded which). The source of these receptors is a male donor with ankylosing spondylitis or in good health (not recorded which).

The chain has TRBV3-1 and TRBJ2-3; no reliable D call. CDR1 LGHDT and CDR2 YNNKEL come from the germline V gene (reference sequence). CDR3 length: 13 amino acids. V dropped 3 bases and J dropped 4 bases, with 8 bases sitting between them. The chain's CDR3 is CASSHERADTQYF. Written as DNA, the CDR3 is TGTGCCAGCAGCCACGAAAGGGCAGATACGCAGTATTTT.

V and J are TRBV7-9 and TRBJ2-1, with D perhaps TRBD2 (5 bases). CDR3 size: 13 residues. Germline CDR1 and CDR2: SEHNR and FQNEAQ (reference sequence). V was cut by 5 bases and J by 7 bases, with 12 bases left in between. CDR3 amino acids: CASSPRASNEQFF. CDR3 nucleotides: TGTGCCAGCAGCCCGCGGGCTAGTAATGAGCAGTTCTTC. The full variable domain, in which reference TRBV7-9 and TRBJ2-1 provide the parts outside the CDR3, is DTGVSQNPRHKITKRGQNVTFRCDPISEHNRLYWYRQTLGQGPEFLTYFQNEAQLEKSRLLSDRFSAERPKGSFSTLEIQRTEQGDSAMYLCASSPRASNEQFFGPGTRLTVL.

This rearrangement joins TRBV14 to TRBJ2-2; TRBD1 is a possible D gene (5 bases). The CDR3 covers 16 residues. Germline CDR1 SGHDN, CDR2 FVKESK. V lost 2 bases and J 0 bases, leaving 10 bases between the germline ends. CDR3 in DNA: TGTGCCAGCAGCCAATGGCAGGGATCGAACACCGGGGAGCTGTTTTTT. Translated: CASSQWQGSNTGELFF.

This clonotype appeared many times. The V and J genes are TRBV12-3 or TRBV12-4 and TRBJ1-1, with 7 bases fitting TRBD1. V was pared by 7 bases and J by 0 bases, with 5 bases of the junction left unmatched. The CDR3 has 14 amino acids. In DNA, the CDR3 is TGTGCCAGCAAACCGGGACAGATGAACACTGAAGCTTTCTTT. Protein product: CASKPGQMNTEAFF.

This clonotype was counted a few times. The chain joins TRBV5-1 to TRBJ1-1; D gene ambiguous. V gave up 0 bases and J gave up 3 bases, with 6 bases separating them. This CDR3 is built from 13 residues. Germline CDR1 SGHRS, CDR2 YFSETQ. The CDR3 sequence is CASSLASDTEAFF. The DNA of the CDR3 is TGCGCCAGCAGCTTGGCAAGCGACACTGAAGCTTTCTTT. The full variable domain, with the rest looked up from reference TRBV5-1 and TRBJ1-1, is KAGVTQTPRYLIKTRGQQVTLSCSPISGHRSVSWYQQTPGQGLQFLFEYFSETQRNKGNFPGRFSGRQFSNSRSEMNVSTLELGDSALYLCASSLASDTEAFFGQGTRLTVV.

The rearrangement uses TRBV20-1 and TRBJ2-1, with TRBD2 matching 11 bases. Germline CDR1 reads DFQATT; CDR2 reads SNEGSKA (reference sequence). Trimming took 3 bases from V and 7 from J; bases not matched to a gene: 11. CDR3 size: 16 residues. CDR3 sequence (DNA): TGCAGTGCTAGTGCTAGCTTAGCGGGAGGGACTAATGAGCAGTTCTTC. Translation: CSASASLAGGTNEQFF.

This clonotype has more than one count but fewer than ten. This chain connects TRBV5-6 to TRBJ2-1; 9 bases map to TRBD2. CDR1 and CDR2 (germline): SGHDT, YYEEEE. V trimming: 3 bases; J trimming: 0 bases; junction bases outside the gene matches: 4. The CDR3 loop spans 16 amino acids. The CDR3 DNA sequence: TGTGCCAGCAGCTCAGGGACTAGCCCCTCCTACAATGAGCAGTTCTTC. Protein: CASSSGTSPSYNEQFF.

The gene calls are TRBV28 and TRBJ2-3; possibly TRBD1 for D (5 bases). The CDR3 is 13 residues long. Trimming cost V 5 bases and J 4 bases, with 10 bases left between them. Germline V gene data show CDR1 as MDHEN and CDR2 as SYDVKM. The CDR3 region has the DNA TGTGCCAGCAGTAAGCAGGGTGCAGATACGCAGTATTTT. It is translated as CASSKQGADTQYF. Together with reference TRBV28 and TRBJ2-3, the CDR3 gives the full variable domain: DVKVTQSSRYLVKRTGEKVFLECVQDMDHENMFWYRQDPGLGLRLIYFSYDVKMKEKGDIPEGYSVSREKKERFSLILESASTNQTSMYLCASSKQGADTQYFGPGTRLTVL.

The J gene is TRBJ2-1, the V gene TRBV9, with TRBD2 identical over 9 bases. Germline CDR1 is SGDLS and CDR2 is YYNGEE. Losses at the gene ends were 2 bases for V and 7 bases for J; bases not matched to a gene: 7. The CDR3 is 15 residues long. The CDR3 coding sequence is TGTGCCAGCAGCGTTAGCGGGAGAAATGGGAATGAGCAGTTCTTC. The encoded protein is CASSVSGRNGNEQFF.

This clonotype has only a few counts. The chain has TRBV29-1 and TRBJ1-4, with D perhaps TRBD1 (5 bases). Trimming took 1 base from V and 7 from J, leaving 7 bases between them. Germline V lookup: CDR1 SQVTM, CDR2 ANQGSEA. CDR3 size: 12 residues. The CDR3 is CSVEGQSEKLFF. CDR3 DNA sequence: TGCAGCGTTGAAGGACAGTCTGAAAAACTGTTTTTT.

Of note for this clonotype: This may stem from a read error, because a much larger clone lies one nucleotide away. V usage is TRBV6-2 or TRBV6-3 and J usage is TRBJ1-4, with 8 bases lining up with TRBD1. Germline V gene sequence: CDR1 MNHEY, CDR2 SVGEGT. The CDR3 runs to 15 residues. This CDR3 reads CVSRTGPQRVEKLFF. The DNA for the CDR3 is TGTGTCAGCAGGACAGGGCCCCAACGCGTTGAAAAACTGTTTTTT.

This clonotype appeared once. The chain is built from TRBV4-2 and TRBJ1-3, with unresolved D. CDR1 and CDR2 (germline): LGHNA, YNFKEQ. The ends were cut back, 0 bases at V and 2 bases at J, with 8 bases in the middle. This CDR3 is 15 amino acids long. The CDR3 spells CASSQDIGTGNTIYF. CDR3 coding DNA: TGTGCCAGCAGCCAAGATATAGGGACTGGAAACACCATATATTTT.

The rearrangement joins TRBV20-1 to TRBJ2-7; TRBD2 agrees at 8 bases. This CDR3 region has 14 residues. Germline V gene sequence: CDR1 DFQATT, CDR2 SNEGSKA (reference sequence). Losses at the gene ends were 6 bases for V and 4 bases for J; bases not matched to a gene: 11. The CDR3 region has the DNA TGCAGTGCCCTCGGGGCGGGAGGTCGTTACGAGCAGTACGTC. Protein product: CSALGAGGRYEQYV.

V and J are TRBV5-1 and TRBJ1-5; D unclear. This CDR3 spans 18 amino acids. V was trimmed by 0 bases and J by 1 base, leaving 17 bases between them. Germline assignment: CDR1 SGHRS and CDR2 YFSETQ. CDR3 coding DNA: TGCGCCAGCAGCTTGGGGTACGGCGGCAGACAAAGCAATCAGCCCCAGCATTTT. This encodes CASSLGYGGRQSNQPQHF. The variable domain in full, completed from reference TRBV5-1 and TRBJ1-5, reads KAGVTQTPRYLIKTRGQQVTLSCSPISGHRSVSWYQQTPGQGLQFLFEYFSETQRNKGNFPGRFSGRQFSNSRSEMNVSTLELGDSALYLCASSLGYGGRQSNQPQHFGDGTRLSIL.

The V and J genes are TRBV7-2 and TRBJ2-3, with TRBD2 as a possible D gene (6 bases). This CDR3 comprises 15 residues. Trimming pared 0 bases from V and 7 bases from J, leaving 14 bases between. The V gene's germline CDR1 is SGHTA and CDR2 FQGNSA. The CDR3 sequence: CASSLASSVRNTQYF. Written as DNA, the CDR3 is TGTGCCAGCAGCTTAGCATCTAGCGTCAGGAATACGCAGTATTTT.

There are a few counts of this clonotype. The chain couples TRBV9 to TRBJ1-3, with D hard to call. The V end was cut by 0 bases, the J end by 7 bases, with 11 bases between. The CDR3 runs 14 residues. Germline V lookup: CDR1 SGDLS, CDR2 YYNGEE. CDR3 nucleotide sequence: TGTGCCAGCAGCGTAGGGCCAGATCTGAACACCATATATTTT. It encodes CASSVGPDLNTIYF.

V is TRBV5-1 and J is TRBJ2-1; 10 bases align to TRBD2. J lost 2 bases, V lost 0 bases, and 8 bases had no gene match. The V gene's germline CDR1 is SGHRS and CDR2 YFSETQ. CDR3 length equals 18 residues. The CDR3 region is CASSLAVTSGMTYNEQFF. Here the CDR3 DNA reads TGCGCCAGCAGCTTGGCAGTCACTAGCGGGATGACCTACAATGAGCAGTTCTTC.

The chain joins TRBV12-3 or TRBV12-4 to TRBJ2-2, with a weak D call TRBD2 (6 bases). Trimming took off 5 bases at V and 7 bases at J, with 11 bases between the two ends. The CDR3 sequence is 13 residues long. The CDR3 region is CASSPGEHGELFF. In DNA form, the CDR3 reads TGTGCCAGCAGTCCGGGGGAACACGGGGAGCTGTTTTTT.

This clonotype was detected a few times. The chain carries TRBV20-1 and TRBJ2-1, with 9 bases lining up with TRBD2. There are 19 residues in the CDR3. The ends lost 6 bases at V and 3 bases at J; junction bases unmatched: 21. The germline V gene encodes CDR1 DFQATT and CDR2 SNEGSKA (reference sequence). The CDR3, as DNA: TGCAGTGCCTCTAGGGATGGTAGCGGGAGTCGGGCGGACTACAATGAGCAGTTCTTC. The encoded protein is CSASRDGSGSRADYNEQFF.

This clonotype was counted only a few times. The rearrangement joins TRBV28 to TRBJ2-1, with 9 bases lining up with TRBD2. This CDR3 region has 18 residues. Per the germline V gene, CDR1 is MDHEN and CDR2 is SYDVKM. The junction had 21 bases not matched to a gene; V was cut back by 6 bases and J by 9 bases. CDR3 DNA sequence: TGTGCCAGCAGGGAGACTAGCGGTTTTTACAGCGCTCACAGTGAGCAGTTCTTC. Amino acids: CASRETSGFYSAHSEQFF.

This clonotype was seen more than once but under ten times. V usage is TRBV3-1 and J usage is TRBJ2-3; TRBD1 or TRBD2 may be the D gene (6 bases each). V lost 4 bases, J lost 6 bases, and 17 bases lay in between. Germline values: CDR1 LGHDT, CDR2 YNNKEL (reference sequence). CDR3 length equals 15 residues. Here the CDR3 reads CASSPSRGQGDTQYF. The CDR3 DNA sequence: TGTGCCAGCAGCCCATCACGGGGGCAGGGGGATACGCAGTATTTT.

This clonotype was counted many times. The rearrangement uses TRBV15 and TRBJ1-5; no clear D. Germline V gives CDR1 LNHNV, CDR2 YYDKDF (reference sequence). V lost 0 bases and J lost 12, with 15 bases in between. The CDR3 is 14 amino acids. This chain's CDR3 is CATSRDLKVLDQHF. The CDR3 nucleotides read TGTGCCACCAGCAGAGACCTCAAGGTTCTGGACCAGCATTTT.

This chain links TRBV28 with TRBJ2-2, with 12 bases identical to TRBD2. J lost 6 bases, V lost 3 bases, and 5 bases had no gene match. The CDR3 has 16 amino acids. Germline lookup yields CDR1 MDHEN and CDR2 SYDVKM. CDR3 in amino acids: CASSFLAGGVAGELFF. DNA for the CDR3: TGTGCCAGCAGTTTCCTAGCGGGGGGGGTTGCCGGGGAGCTGTTTTTT.

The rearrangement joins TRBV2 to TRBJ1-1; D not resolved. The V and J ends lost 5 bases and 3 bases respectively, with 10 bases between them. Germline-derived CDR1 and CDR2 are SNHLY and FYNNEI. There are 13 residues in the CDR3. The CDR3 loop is CASSTQRYTEAFF. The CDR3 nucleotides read TGTGCCAGCAGTACACAAAGGTACACTGAAGCTTTCTTT.

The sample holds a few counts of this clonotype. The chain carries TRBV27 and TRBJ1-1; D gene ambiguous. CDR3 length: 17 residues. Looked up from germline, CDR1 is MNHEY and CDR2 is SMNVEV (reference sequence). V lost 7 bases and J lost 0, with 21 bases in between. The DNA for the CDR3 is TGTGCCAGCACACCGTTAGGCGGGGAGCCTCTGAACACTGAAGCTTTCTTT. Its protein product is CASTPLGGEPLNTEAFF.

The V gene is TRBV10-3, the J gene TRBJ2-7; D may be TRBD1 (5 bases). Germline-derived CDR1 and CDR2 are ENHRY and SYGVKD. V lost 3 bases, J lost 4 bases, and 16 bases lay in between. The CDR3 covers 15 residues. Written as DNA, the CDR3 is TGTGCCATCAGTGAAGGTCAGGGTGTAGGGTACGAGCAGTACGTC. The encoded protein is CAISEGQGVGYEQYV.

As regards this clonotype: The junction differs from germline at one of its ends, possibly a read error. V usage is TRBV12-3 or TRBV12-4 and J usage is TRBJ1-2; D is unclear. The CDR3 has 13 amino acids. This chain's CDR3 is CASTSEGSDGHTF. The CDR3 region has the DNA TGTGCCAGCACCTCAGAGGGCTCGGATGGCCACACCTTC.

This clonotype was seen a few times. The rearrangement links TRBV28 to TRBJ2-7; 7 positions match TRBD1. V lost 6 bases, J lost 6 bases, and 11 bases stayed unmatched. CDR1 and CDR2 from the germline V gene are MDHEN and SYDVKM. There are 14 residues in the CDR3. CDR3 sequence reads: CASRPDRDFGEQYV. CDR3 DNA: TGTGCCAGCAGACCAGACAGGGATTTTGGCGAGCAGTACGTC.

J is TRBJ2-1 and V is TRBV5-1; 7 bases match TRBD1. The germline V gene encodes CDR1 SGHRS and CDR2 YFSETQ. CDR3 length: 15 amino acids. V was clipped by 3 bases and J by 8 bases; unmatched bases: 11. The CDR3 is CASSSDGTAVDEQFF. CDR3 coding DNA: TGCGCCAGCAGCTCGGACGGGACAGCCGTGGATGAGCAGTTCTTC.